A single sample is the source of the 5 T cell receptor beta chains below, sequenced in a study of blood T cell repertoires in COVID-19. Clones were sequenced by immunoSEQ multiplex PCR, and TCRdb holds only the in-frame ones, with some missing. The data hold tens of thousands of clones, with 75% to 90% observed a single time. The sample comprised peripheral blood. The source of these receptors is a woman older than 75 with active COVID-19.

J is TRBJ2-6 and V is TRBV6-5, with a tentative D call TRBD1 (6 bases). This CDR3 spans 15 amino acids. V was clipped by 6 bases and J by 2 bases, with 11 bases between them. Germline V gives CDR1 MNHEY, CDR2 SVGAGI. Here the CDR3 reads CASRMAGAGANVLTF. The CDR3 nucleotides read TGTGCCAGCAGGATGGCAGGGGCTGGGGCCAACGTCCTGACTTTC.

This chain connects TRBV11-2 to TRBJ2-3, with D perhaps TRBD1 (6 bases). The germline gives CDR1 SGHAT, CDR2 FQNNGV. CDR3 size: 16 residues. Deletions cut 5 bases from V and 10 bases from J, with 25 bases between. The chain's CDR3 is CASSPNSGQWGIAQYF. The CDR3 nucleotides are TGTGCCAGCAGCCCCAATTCTGGACAGTGGGGGATAGCGCAGTATTTT.

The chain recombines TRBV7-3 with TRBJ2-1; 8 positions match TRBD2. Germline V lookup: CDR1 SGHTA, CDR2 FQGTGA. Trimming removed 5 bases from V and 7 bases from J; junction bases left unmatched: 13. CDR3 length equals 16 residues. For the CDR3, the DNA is TGTGCCAGCAGCCCGAGCCCCGGGAGGGCTGGGAATGAGCAGTTCTTC. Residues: CASSPSPGRAGNEQFF.

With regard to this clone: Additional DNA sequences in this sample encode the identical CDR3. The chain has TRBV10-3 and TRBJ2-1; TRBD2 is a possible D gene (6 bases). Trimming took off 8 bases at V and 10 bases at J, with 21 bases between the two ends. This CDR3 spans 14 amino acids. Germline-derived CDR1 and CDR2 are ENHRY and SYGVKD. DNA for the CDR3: TGTGCCATCGGTGGGGGGAGTGCGGGATGGGAGCAGTTCTTC. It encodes CAIGGGSAGWEQFF.

The DNA for the CDR3 is TGTGCCAGCAGCTTGGACAGCCCTAATTCACCCCTCCACTTT. Amino acids: CASSLDSPNSPLHF. The chain couples TRBV3-1 (or the pseudogene TRBV3-2) to TRBJ1-6; TRBD1 is a possible D gene (6 bases). Looked up from germline, CDR1 is LGHDT and CDR2 is YNNKEL (reference sequence). Between the trimmed V and J ends, which lost 5 bases and 6 bases, there was a span of 11 bases. The CDR3 loop spans 14 amino acids.